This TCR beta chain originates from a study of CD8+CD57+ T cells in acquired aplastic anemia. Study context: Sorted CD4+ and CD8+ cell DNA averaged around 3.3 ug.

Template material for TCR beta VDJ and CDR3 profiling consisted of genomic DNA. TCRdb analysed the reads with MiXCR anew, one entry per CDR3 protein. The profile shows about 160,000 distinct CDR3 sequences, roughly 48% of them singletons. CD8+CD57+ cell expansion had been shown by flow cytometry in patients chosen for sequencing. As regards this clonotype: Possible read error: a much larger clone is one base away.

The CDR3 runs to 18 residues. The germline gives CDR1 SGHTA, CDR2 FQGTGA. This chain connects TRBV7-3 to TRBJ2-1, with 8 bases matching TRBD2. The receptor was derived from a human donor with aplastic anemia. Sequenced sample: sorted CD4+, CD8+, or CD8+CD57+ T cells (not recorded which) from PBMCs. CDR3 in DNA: TGTGGCAGCAGCTTAAAAGGCCCCCCAGCGGGAGATAACGATGAGCAGTTCTTC. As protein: CGSSLKGPPAGDNDEQFF.